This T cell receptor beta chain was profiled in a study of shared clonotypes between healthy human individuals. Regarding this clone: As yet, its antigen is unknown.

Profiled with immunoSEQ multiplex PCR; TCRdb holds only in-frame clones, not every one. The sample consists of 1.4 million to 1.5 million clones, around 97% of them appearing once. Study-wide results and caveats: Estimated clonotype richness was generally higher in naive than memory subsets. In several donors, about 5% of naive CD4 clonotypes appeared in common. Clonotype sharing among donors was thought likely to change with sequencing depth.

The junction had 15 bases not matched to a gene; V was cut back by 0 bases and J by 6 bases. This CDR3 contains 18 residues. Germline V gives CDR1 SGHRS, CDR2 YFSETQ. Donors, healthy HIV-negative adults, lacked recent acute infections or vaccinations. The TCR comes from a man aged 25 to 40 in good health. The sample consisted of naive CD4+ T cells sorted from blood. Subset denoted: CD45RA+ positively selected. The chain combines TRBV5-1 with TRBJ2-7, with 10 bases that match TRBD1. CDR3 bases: TGCGCCAGCAGCTTGGCCGGGACAGGGGTGTTGGTGATCGGCGAGCAGTACTTC. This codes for CASSLAGTGVLVIGEQYF.